The 19 T cell receptor beta chains presented below share a single source sample, sequenced in a study of blood T cells in healthy people across ages. A sample-barcoded 5' primer and a J-beta primer mix were used in a second PCR of roughly 6 to 12 cycles. TCRdb re-analysed the 5' RACE reads in MiXCR, keeping a single row per CDR3 protein. The sample records more than 1 million distinct CDR3 sequences, 40% to 55% being singletons. The material sequenced was blood. The source is a woman in her fifties or sixties in good health.

The sample holds one count of this clonotype. This sequence joins TRBV28 and TRBJ2-7; the D is unclear. V was clipped by 6 bases and J by 7 bases, with 22 bases between them. The germline CDR1 and CDR2 sequences are MDHEN and SYDVKM. The CDR3 consists of 15 residues. This chain's CDR3 is CASSPPPDGPIEQYF. CDR3 nucleotide sequence: TGTGCCAGCAGCCCTCCCCCGGACGGACCTATAGAGCAGTACTTC.

This chain links TRBV6-1 with TRBJ2-7; the D gene is possibly TRBD2 (7 bases). The CDR3 sequence is 17 residues long. Germline V lookup: CDR1 MNHNS, CDR2 SASEGT. Deletions cut 6 bases from V and 3 bases from J, with 24 bases between. Here the CDR3 DNA reads TGTGCCAGCAGCAAGGGGGGGGCAACGGCGACTTACTACGAGCAGTACTTC. It specifies CASSKGGATATYYEQYF.

This clonotype was observed a handful of times. The rearrangement links TRBV12-3 or TRBV12-4 to TRBJ2-7, with a weak D call TRBD2 (5 bases). The CDR3 consists of 15 residues. V lost 3 bases and J lost 9, with 21 bases in between. This CDR3 is CASSLGGQSPAGQYF. The CDR3 DNA reads as TGTGCCAGCAGTTTGGGCGGGCAATCACCGGCAGGGCAGTACTTC.

J is TRBJ2-1 and V is TRBV29-1, with 12 bases matching TRBD2. Unmatched junction bases numbered 6, after V lost 5 bases and J lost 4 bases. There are 15 residues in the CDR3. CDR1 SQVTM and CDR2 ANQGSEA come from the germline V gene. The CDR3 coding sequence is TGCAGCGTTCCCCGGACTAGCGGGGTATACAATGAGCAGTTCTTC. This codes for CSVPRTSGVYNEQFF.

The CDR3 region is CASTTRVREQYF. The CDR3 nucleotides read TGTGCCAGCACCACCCGAGTCCGCGAGCAGTACTTC. The chain uses TRBV28 and TRBJ2-4; D not certain. The J call may be faulty, since TRBJ2-7 better matches the DNA end. The CDR3 loop spans 12 amino acids. CDR1 MDHEN and CDR2 SYDVKM come from the germline V gene.

V and J are TRBV20-1 and TRBJ2-2; 12 bases agree with TRBD2. The CDR3 is made up of 23 amino acids. Germline-derived CDR1 and CDR2 are DFQATT and SNEGSKA (reference sequence). With V trimmed by 0 bases and J by 0 bases, 20 bases remained unmatched. The CDR3 DNA sequence: TGCAGTGCTAGAGATCCTCGGAGCCAACTAGCGGGAGGACTCACAGCGAACACCGGGGAGCTGTTTTTT. Protein sequence: CSARDPRSQLAGGLTANTGELFF.

This clonotype was seen only a few times. The V gene is TRBV9, the J gene TRBJ1-6; 7 bases are a match to TRBD1. Germline V gene data show CDR1 as SGDLS and CDR2 as YYNGEE. The CDR3 runs 14 residues. The V segment lost 8 bases and the J segment 13 bases; nucleotides outside the gene matches: 15. CDR3 residues: CASTTGTAPVPLHF. CDR3 in DNA: TGTGCCAGTACGACCGGGACAGCCCCGGTTCCCCTCCACTTT.

This clonotype was seen at least ten times. The rearrangement uses TRBV12-3 or TRBV12-4 and TRBJ2-5; weak D call: TRBD1 (6 bases). The assigned J gene may be wrong: the sequence end matches TRBJ2-7 better. The CDR3 length is 13 residues. The CDR3 nucleotides are TGTGCCAGCAGTTTACGACAGGACGGCGAGCAGTACTTC. Its protein is CASSLRQDGEQYF.

This clonotype showed up just a few times. The chain links TRBV4-1 to TRBJ2-7; D remains unclear. This CDR3 comprises 16 residues. In germline, CDR1 is MGHRA, CDR2 YSYEKL. The V gene lost 5 bases and the J gene lost 0 bases, with 17 bases spanning the gap. CDR3 loop: CASSSTGGRYSYEQYF. Written as DNA, the CDR3 is TGCGCCAGCAGCTCCACCGGCGGACGGTACTCCTACGAGCAGTACTTC.

This clonotype was detected many times. The chain couples TRBV11-3 to TRBJ2-5; 15 bases match TRBD2. V gave up 4 bases and J gave up 4 bases; unmatched junction bases: 4. CDR3 length: 16 amino acids. Germline CDR1 SGHNT, CDR2 YENEEA. The CDR3 bases are TGTGCCAGCAGCTCCGGACTAGCGGGAGGGGTAGAGACCCAGTACTTC. Protein: CASSSGLAGGVETQYF.

In this sample, this clonotype turned up a few times. CDR3 coding DNA: TGCGCCAGCCCCCGACAGTGGCACGAGCAGTACTTC. It yields the protein CASPRQWHEQYF. The V call is TRBV10-2, the J call TRBJ2-4; D is possibly TRBD1 (5 bases). The J call is in doubt because the DNA end fits TRBJ2-7 better. This CDR3 has 12 residues. Germline V CDR1 and CDR2: WSHSY, SAAADI.

This chain links TRBV6-2 or TRBV6-3 with TRBJ2-1; TRBD2 agrees at 8 bases. CDR1 MNHEY and CDR2 SVGEGT come from the germline V gene. The CDR3 consists of 17 residues. Trimming took 2 bases from V and 0 from J; bases not matched to a gene: 6. CDR3 sequence reads: CASSYGATSASYNEQFF. The CDR3 coding sequence is TGTGCCAGCAGTTACGGGGCGACTAGCGCCTCCTACAATGAGCAGTTCTTC.

The V call is TRBV7-6, the J call TRBJ2-3; 8 nucleotides align to TRBD1. The ends lost 5 bases at V and 4 bases at J; junction bases unmatched: 8. This CDR3 has 15 residues. The V gene's germline CDR1 is SGHVS and CDR2 FNYEAQ. CDR3 DNA sequence: TGTGCCAGCAGCCGTAAGTCAGGGGGCTCAGATACGCAGTATTTT. It codes for CASSRKSGGSDTQYF.

Comments on this clonotype: Possible read error: a much larger clone is one base away. The chain joins TRBV9 to TRBJ2-5, with 7 bases matching TRBD1. Germline V gives CDR1 SGDLS, CDR2 YYNGEE. The CDR3 spans 14 residues. The CDR3 region is CANSEGTEQETQYF. CDR3 DNA: TGTGCCAACAGCGAGGGGACAGAACAAGAGACCCAGTACTTC.

The J gene is TRBJ2-5, the V gene TRBV9; 8 bases are a match to TRBD2. The CDR3 is made up of 13 amino acids. CDR1 is SGDLS and CDR2 is YYNGEE in the germline V gene. V was pared by 7 bases and J by 11 bases, with 13 bases of the junction left unmatched. The CDR3 region is CASGAGEPWEQYF. DNA of the CDR3: TGTGCCAGCGGAGCGGGAGAACCCTGGGAGCAGTACTTC.

The rearrangement links TRBV20-1 to TRBJ2-1; 10 bases are shared with TRBD2. The trim removed 5 bases at V and 0 bases at J, leaving 4 bases unmatched. The CDR3 has 15 amino acids. Germline assignment: CDR1 DFQATT and CDR2 SNEGSKA (reference sequence). In DNA form, the CDR3 reads TGCAGTGCTCACACTAGCGGGGCCTCCTACAATGAGCAGTTCTTC. It codes for CSAHTSGASYNEQFF.

This clonotype is a singleton in its sample. This rearrangement joins TRBV6-6 to TRBJ2-7, with D possibly matching TRBD2 (5 bases). The ends were cut back, 8 bases at V and 0 bases at J, with 11 bases in the middle. Per germline, CDR1 MNHNY and CDR2 SVGAGI (reference sequence). CDR3 length: 13 residues. The DNA of the CDR3 is TGTGCCAGCCGCCGGGAATTCTCCTACGAGCAGTACTTC. As protein: CASRREFSYEQYF.

This chain connects TRBV27 to TRBJ2-3; the D gene could be TRBD1 or TRBD2 (6 bases each). The germline V gene has CDR1 MNHEY and CDR2 SMNVEV (reference sequence). CDR3 length: 14 residues. Between the trimmed V and J ends, which lost 11 bases and 5 bases, there was a span of 20 bases. As DNA, the CDR3 is TGTGCCTCCATAAGCCGAGGGGGGCGAGATACGCAGTATTTT. It yields the protein CASISRGGRDTQYF.

This clonotype has more than one count but fewer than ten. This chain connects TRBV20-1 to TRBJ1-2; 8 bases line up with TRBD1. This CDR3 comprises 13 residues. Trimming cost V 3 bases and J 4 bases; bases outside gene matches: 4. Germline V gene sequence: CDR1 DFQATT, CDR2 SNEGSKA (reference sequence). The CDR3 spells CSASPTGVYGYTF. The CDR3 nucleotides read TGCAGTGCTAGCCCGACAGGGGTCTATGGCTACACCTTC.